These T cell receptor beta chains were read from a single sample in a study of blood T cell repertoires in COVID-19. Measured with immunoSEQ multiplex PCR; TCRdb has only the in-frame clones, and not every one. Of around 260,000 clones listed, 75% to 90% are singletons. What was sequenced was peripheral blood. The receptor set was obtained from a man aged 25 to 45 with active or convalescent COVID-19. Each CDR3 is given with its conserved first and last residue. Each record gives: J gene, D gene, V gene, clone size, CDR3 protein, CDR3 DNA. D genes are given only for firm matches. The size field is filled for only some rows; it gives once, few, many or a size class.

TRBJ2-7	-	TRBV4-3	-	CASSQGLFHRTYEQYF	TGCGCCAGCAGCCAAGGTTTGTTCCACAGGACCTACGAGCAGTACTTC
TRBJ1-3	TRBD1	TRBV18	-	CASSQGTGSSGNTIYF	TGTGCCAGCTCACAAGGGACAGGGAGCTCTGGAAACACCATATATTTT
TRBJ2-3	TRBD2	TRBV9	-	CASSGMSGGAVDTQYF	TGTGCCAGCAGCGGAATGAGCGGGGGGGCCGTAGATACGCAGTATTTT
TRBJ1-5	-	TRBV5-5	few	CASSLASAREAQPQHF	TGTGCCAGCAGCTTGGCTTCGGCCAGGGAGGCTCAGCCCCAGCATTTT
TRBJ2-7	-	TRBV2	-	CASSERAVTYEQYF	TGTGCCAGCAGTGAGCGGGCGGTTACCTACGAGCAGTACTTC
TRBJ2-2	-	TRBV21-1	-	CASRITRRGHTGELFF	TGTGCCAGCAGAATCACTAGGAGAGGTCACACCGGGGAGCTGTTTTTT
TRBJ2-5	-	TRBV19	-	CATGIQAAYQETQYF	TGTGCCACGGGGATCCAGGCAGCCTACCAAGAGACCCAGTACTTC
TRBJ1-2	TRBD1	TRBV3-1/TRBV3-2	-	CASSQYDRDGYTF	TGTGCCAGCAGCCAGTACGACAGGGATGGCTACACCTTC
TRBJ1-5	-	TRBV19	-	CASGGKGSNQPQHF	TGTGCCAGTGGGGGGAAGGGGAGCAATCAGCCCCAGCATTTT
TRBJ2-5	TRBD1	TRBV5-1	-	CASSSWDRGETQYF	TGCGCCAGCAGCTCTTGGGACAGAGGGGAGACCCAGTACTTC
TRBJ2-1	-	TRBV2	once	CASSEDRGLNEQFF	TGTGCCAGCAGTGAAGACAGGGGACTCAATGAGCAGTTCTTC
TRBJ2-4	-	TRBV6-6	-	CASRTEQGHIQYF	TGTGCCAGCAGGACAGAGCAGGGGCACATTCAGTACTTC
TRBJ2-5	TRBD2	TRBV2	-	CASRGTSGGLRYQETQYF	TGTGCCAGCAGGGGGACTAGCGGGGGACTGAGGTACCAAGAGACCCAGTACTTC
TRBJ2-5	TRBD1	TRBV7-9	-	CASSFTGGDGETQYF	TGTGCCAGCAGCTTTACAGGGGGCGATGGAGAGACCCAGTACTTC